Presented here are 23 T cell receptor beta chains from one specimen sequenced in a study of human T cells and chemical hapten exposure. TCRdb called the RACE reads again in MiXCR, with one record for every CDR3 protein. This sample has about 300,000 distinct CDR3 sequences, with 5% to 6.5% found just once. The time point denotes: pre-sensitization, week 0. Treatment: therapeutic diphenylcyclopropenone sensitization with weekly scalp DPC. Source: whole blood, taken in connection with sensitization to the hapten diphenylcyclopropenone (DPC). Receptors originate from a woman aged 18-30 years with alopecia areata. Some clones in this sample may be carry-over from other donors' samples.

This clonotype was seen repeatedly, ten times or more. The chain uses TRBV7-9 and TRBJ2-1, with 10 bases matching TRBD1. The CDR3 spans 16 residues. Looked up from germline, CDR1 is SEHNR and CDR2 is FQNEAQ (reference sequence). The ends lost 1 base at V and 6 bases at J; junction bases unmatched: 6. CDR3 region: CASSLVVGQGRNEQFF. In DNA, the CDR3 is TGTGCCAGCAGCTTAGTAGTGGGACAGGGGCGCAATGAGCAGTTCTTC.

This clonotype was observed a few times. The gene calls are TRBV20-1 and TRBJ2-5; 8 bases align to TRBD2. This CDR3 contains 13 residues. CDR1 DFQATT and CDR2 SNEGSKA come from the germline V gene (reference sequence). Unmatched junction bases numbered 7, after V lost 5 bases and J lost 5 bases. The CDR3 sequence: CSAFAGGEETQYF. CDR3 in DNA: TGCAGTGCTTTCGCGGGGGGAGAGGAGACCCAGTACTTC.

This clonotype was observed many times. V and J are TRBV3-1 and TRBJ2-4; the D is unclear. Germline V gene lookup returns CDR1 LGHDT and CDR2 YNNKEL (reference sequence). Trimming cost V 4 bases and J 0 bases, with 13 bases left between them. CDR3 size: 16 residues. Here the CDR3 reads CASSPRVSLAKNIQYF. The CDR3 DNA reads TGTGCCAGCAGCCCCCGAGTATCATTAGCCAAAAACATTCAGTACTTC.

This clonotype has ten or more counts. This chain connects TRBV11-3 to TRBJ2-1; 8 bases are a match to TRBD1. The V segment lost 3 bases and the J segment 7 bases; nucleotides outside the gene matches: 8. This CDR3 region has 15 residues. Germline lookup yields CDR1 SGHNT and CDR2 YENEEA. The CDR3 coding sequence is TGTGCCAGCAGCTTTAAACAGGGGGATATGAATGAGCAGTTCTTC. Encoded protein: CASSFKQGDMNEQFF.

In this sample, this clonotype turned up many times. The chain couples TRBV29-1 to TRBJ1-1, with 10 positions matching TRBD1. V was clipped by 4 bases and J by 10 bases; unmatched bases: 3. Germline CDR1 reads SQVTM; CDR2 reads ANQGSEA. CDR3 length: 11 amino acids. This CDR3 is CSVGQGAGAFF. For the CDR3, the DNA is TGCAGCGTTGGACAGGGGGCAGGAGCTTTCTTT.

V gene TRBV20-1 combines with J gene TRBJ1-1; D not resolved. The CDR3 length is 13 residues. Trimming pared 2 bases from V and 4 bases from J, leaving 11 bases between. Germline CDR1 is DFQATT and CDR2 is SNEGSKA (reference sequence). The DNA of the CDR3 is TGCAGTGCTAGACGGAGCTTGGGCACTGAAGCTTTCTTT. Residues: CSARRSLGTEAFF.

The rearrangement links TRBV29-1 to TRBJ1-2; D remains unclear. CDR3 length equals 15 residues. Germline assignment: CDR1 SQVTM and CDR2 ANQGSEA. V lost 3 bases, J lost 8 bases, and 22 bases lay in between. The CDR3 bases are TGCAGCGTTGAGACCCCCCCGGGCTTCACCAGCGGCTACACCTTC. It yields the protein CSVETPPGFTSGYTF.

This clonotype was counted between two and nine times. The rearrangement links TRBV15 to TRBJ1-2; TRBD1 aligns across 7 bases. The trim removed 5 bases at V and 4 bases at J, leaving 4 bases unmatched. The CDR3 is made up of 13 amino acids. Per the germline V gene, CDR1 is LNHNV and CDR2 is YYDKDF (reference sequence). The CDR3 here is CATSSGQLYGYTF. DNA of the CDR3: TGTGCCACCAGCTCGGGACAGCTCTATGGCTACACCTTC.

The rearrangement uses TRBV9 and TRBJ2-3, with D maybe TRBD1 (6 bases). The CDR3 length is 14 residues. Germline CDR1 reads SGDLS; CDR2 reads YYNGEE. V dropped 4 bases and J dropped 2 bases, with 11 bases sitting between them. In nucleotides, the CDR3 is TGTGCCAGCAGCACCTCAGGGGCCACAGATACGCAGTATTTT. This sequence encodes CASSTSGATDTQYF.

The chain has TRBV18 and TRBJ1-2; D call uncertain. This CDR3 spans 14 amino acids. In germline, CDR1 is KGHSH, CDR2 LQKENI. The V and J ends lost 4 bases and 6 bases respectively, with 15 bases between them. Written as DNA, the CDR3 is TGTGCCAGCTCACGGGTTCCGGGCCCGGATGGCTACACCTTC. Protein: CASSRVPGPDGYTF.

This chain uses TRBV18 with TRBJ1-5; D gene uncertain. The CDR3 is 14 amino acids. V was pared by 2 bases and J by 3 bases, with 8 bases between. CDR1 KGHSH and CDR2 LQKENI come from the germline V gene. CDR3 protein: CASSPGPNNQPQHF. In nucleotides, the CDR3 is TGTGCCAGCTCACCAGGACCCAACAATCAGCCCCAGCATTTT.

This clonotype has at least ten counts. The chain has TRBV4-3 and TRBJ2-1; perhaps TRBD2 as D (5 bases). V was pared by 5 bases and J by 4 bases, with 9 bases between. Germline V gene sequence: CDR1 LGHNA, CDR2 YSLEER. The CDR3 runs 13 residues. The CDR3 region has the DNA TGCGCCAGCAGCTCCAGAGGGTACAATGAGCAGTTCTTC. Amino acid sequence: CASSSRGYNEQFF.

A note on this clonotype: An end of the junction differs from the germline gene, which may be a read error. The chain uses TRBV6-1 and TRBJ2-7; TRBD1 matches at 8 bases. The germline gives CDR1 MNHNS, CDR2 SASEGT. This CDR3 contains 13 residues. This CDR3 is CASRLGQGSFAEF. The CDR3 DNA reads TGTGCCAGCAGATTAGGACAGGGCTCCTTCGCCGAGTTC.

There are a few counts of this clonotype. The gene calls are TRBV13 and TRBJ1-2; 8 nucleotides line up with TRBD1. The CDR3 extends over 19 amino acids. The J segment lost 4 bases and the V segment lost 0 bases, leaving 16 bases of the junction unmatched. Germline CDR1 PRHDT, CDR2 FYEKMQ (reference sequence). The CDR3 spells CASSLGEGRQGSNGYGYTF. In DNA, the CDR3 is TGTGCCAGCAGCTTAGGCGAGGGACGACAGGGGAGCAATGGCTATGGCTACACCTTC.

This clonotype was counted a few times. The chain uses TRBV20-1 and TRBJ2-7; unclear D gene. The ends were cut back, 0 bases at V and 2 bases at J, with 11 bases in the middle. Per germline, CDR1 DFQATT and CDR2 SNEGSKA (reference sequence). CDR3 length equals 14 residues. The CDR3 coding sequence is TGCAGTGCTAGAGATGGGCATACTACCTACGAGCAGTACTTC. This translates into CSARDGHTTYEQYF.

This clonotype was observed a few times. The V call is TRBV12-3 or TRBV12-4, the J call TRBJ2-3; TRBD1 agrees at 7 bases. Germline trimming cut 4 bases from V and 4 bases from J; bases unmatched to any gene: 5. The CDR3 covers 14 residues. This CDR3 reads CASSWTGKSDTQYF. In nucleotides, the CDR3 is TGTGCCAGCAGTTGGACAGGCAAGTCAGATACGCAGTATTTT.

As DNA, the CDR3 is TGTGCCAGCAAGGGACCCGGGACCGCGAACACCGGGGAGCTGTTTTTT. It is translated as CASKGPGTANTGELFF. V and J are TRBV6-2 or TRBV6-3 and TRBJ2-2, with D perhaps matching TRBD1 or TRBD2 (5 bases each). Trimming pared 7 bases from V and 0 bases from J, leaving 15 bases between. Germline V CDR1 and CDR2: MNHEY, SVGEGT. The CDR3 extends over 16 amino acids.

This clonotype showed up many times. DNA for the CDR3: TGTGCCAGCAGTCCGTTCGATAATGAAAAACTGTTTTTT. Residues: CASSPFDNEKLFF. This chain connects TRBV7-6 to TRBJ1-4; no firm D call. The V end lost 6 bases, the J end lost 4 bases, and 9 bases lay between the germline ends. The CDR3 totals 13 residues. The germline CDR1 and CDR2 sequences are SGHVS and FNYEAQ. The whole variable domain, filled in from reference TRBV7-6 and TRBJ1-4, reads GAGVSQSPRYKVTKRGQDVALRCDPISGHVSLYWYRQALGQGPEFLTYFNYEAQQDKSGLPNDRFSAERPEGSISTLTIQRTEQRDSAMYRCASSPFDNEKLFFGSGTQLSVL.

This clonotype has a count of ten or more. This chain uses TRBV7-2 with TRBJ2-3; tentatively, D is TRBD1 (5 bases). Deletions cut 1 base from V and 3 bases from J, with 11 bases between. The germline V gene has CDR1 SGHTA and CDR2 FQGNSA. The CDR3 has 15 amino acids. This CDR3 reads CASSLGLGRTDTQYF. Written as DNA, the CDR3 is TGTGCCAGCAGCTTAGGCCTGGGGCGTACAGATACGCAGTATTTT.

This clonotype was picked up a small number of times. The CDR3 DNA is TGTGCCATCAGTGAGAGAGACAGGCGCTCACCCCTCCACTTT. Residues: CAISERDRRSPLHF. The J gene is TRBJ1-6, the V gene TRBV10-3, with a weak D call TRBD1 (6 bases). The germline CDR1 and CDR2 sequences are ENHRY and SYGVKD. This CDR3 has 14 residues. Trimming took off 2 bases at V and 10 bases at J, with 12 bases between the two ends.

The rearrangement joins TRBV28 to TRBJ2-5, with TRBD2 as a possible D gene (6 bases). Germline assignment: CDR1 MDHEN and CDR2 SYDVKM. Trimming pared 7 bases from V and 0 bases from J, leaving 18 bases between. The CDR3 covers 16 residues. The CDR3 here is CASTVDLGLNQETQYF. The CDR3 DNA sequence: TGTGCCAGCACCGTCGATCTGGGACTTAACCAAGAGACCCAGTACTTC.

The gene calls are TRBV4-3 and TRBJ2-6, with a tentative D call TRBD1 (5 bases). V dropped 4 bases and J dropped 0 bases, with 10 bases sitting between them. Germline-derived CDR1 and CDR2 are LGHNA and YSLEER. The CDR3 has 16 amino acids. The CDR3 sequence is CASSPDILSGANVLTF. The CDR3 region has the DNA TGCGCCAGCAGCCCGGACATTCTCTCTGGGGCCAACGTCCTGACTTTC.

This clonotype was seen at least ten times. V is TRBV7-9 and J is TRBJ2-3; D uncertain. Germline CDR1 reads SEHNR; CDR2 reads FQNEAQ (reference sequence). The ends were cut back, 6 bases at V and 0 bases at J, with 16 bases in the middle. This CDR3 has 16 residues. The CDR3 nucleotides are TGTGCCAGCAGTCCCCTCCCAGACTTAAGCACAGATACGCAGTATTTT. Translation gives CASSPLPDLSTDTQYF.